This record covers a single TCR beta chain. These data come from a study of CD8 T cells in Susac syndrome. Random-hexamer reverse transcription was applied to roughly 0.5 to 1 ug RNA. TCRdb re-called the immunoSEQ multiplex PCR reads with MiXCR, one entry per CDR3 protein. The data hold some 260,000 distinct CDR3 sequences, with 70% to 90% observed a single time. The germline gives CDR1 SNHLY, CDR2 FYNNEI. This CDR3 comprises 12 residues. The V and J ends lost 7 bases and 2 bases respectively, with 8 bases between them. CD8+ and CD4+ T cells from blood underwent TCR beta sequencing. The sequenced sample was CD8+ T cells from PBMCs. The chain recombines TRBV2 with TRBJ1-2; D is undetermined. The TCR originated in a human donor with multiple sclerosis. The CDR3 here is CASININYGYTF. CDR3 DNA sequence: TGTGCCAGCATCAACATAAACTATGGCTACACCTTC.